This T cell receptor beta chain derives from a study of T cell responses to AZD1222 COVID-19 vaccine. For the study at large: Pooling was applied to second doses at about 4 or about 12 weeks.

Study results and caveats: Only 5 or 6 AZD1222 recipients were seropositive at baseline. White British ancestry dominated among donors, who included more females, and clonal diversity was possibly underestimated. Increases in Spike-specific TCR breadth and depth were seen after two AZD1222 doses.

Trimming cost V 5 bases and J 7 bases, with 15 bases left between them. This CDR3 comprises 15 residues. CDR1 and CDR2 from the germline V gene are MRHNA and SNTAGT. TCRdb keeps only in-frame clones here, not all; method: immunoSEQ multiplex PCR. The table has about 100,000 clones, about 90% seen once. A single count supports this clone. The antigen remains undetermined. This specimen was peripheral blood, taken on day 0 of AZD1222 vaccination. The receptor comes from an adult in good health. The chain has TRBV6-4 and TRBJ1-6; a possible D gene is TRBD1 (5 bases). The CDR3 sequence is CASSRSGTQNSPLHF. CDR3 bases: TGTGCCAGCAGTCGTTCCGGGACTCAGAATTCACCCCTCCACTTT.